The 31 T cell receptor beta chains below all came from one sample that was sequenced in a study of cytomegalovirus exposure and HLA in healthy donors. PCR primers comprised 60 Vbeta and 13 Jbeta primers. Method: immunoSEQ multiplex PCR; TCRdb's copy keeps in-frame clones and lacks some. The sample contains about 150,000 clones, 65% to 80% of which appear only once. Material for sequencing was PBMCs. These receptors were obtained from a middle-aged woman in good health and CMV-seronegative.

Here the CDR3 reads CASSPDSNYGYTF. As DNA, the CDR3 is TGTGCCAGCAGCCCGGACAGTAACTATGGCTACACCTTC. The rearrangement links TRBV6-6 to TRBJ1-2, with D maybe TRBD1 (6 bases). V was shortened by 6 bases and J by 1 base, with 9 bases between the two germline ends. The V gene's germline CDR1 is MNHNY and CDR2 SVGAGI (reference sequence). The CDR3 extends over 13 amino acids.

The CDR3 nucleotides are TGCGCCAGCAGCGCTAGGGAGGGTTATGGCTACACCTTC. It is translated as CASSAREGYGYTF. The chain combines TRBV5-1 with TRBJ1-2; D remains unclear. The V and J ends lost 4 bases and 5 bases respectively, with 12 bases between them. In germline, CDR1 is SGHRS, CDR2 YFSETQ. The CDR3 is made up of 13 amino acids.

The chain joins TRBV5-1 to TRBJ1-1; 9 bases match TRBD1. V lost 4 bases and J lost 0; bases outside the gene matches: 13. The CDR3 is 18 residues long. Germline-derived CDR1 and CDR2 are SGHRS and YFSETQ. The CDR3 DNA reads TGCGCCAGCAGCACTAGTCCGACAGGGGGTCATTTGAACACTGAAGCTTTCTTT. It yields the protein CASSTSPTGGHLNTEAFF.

The rearrangement joins TRBV28 to TRBJ2-7; 9 bases are a match to TRBD1. The CDR3 runs to 13 residues. V trimming: 7 bases; J trimming: 4 bases; junction bases outside the gene matches: 5. Germline V gene data show CDR1 as MDHEN and CDR2 as SYDVKM. CDR3 in DNA: TGTGCCAGCAACAGGGGGCGTCTATACGAGCAGTACTTC. Amino acid sequence: CASNRGRLYEQYF.

This chain connects TRBV4-1 to TRBJ2-5, with TRBD2 matching over 9 bases. Per germline, CDR1 MGHRA and CDR2 YSYEKL. The length of the CDR3 is 16 residues. Losses at the gene ends were 1 base for V and 4 bases for J; bases not matched to a gene: 7. The CDR3 reads CASSQGPAGGRETQYF. For the CDR3, the DNA is TGCGCCAGCAGCCAAGGGCCAGCGGGAGGTAGAGAGACCCAGTACTTC.

The chain combines TRBV19 with TRBJ2-2; no reliable D call. Deletions cut 7 bases from V and 6 bases from J, with 15 bases between. In germline, CDR1 is LNHDA, CDR2 SQIVND (reference sequence). CDR3 length equals 14 residues. The CDR3 bases are TGTGCCAGTATGGCCCAACTACGGGCCGGGGAGCTGTTTTTT. Its protein is CASMAQLRAGELFF.

The chain combines TRBV2 with TRBJ2-1, with 12 bases identical to TRBD2. CDR3 size: 15 residues. Germline lookup yields CDR1 SNHLY and CDR2 FYNNEI. V gave up 6 bases and J gave up 10 bases; unmatched junction bases: 10. CDR3 protein: CASRVSTSGSGEQFF. CDR3 bases: TGTGCCAGCAGAGTTTCGACTAGCGGGAGCGGGGAGCAGTTCTTC.

This chain links TRBV6-5 with TRBJ1-2; 9 bases are a match to TRBD1. Germline CDR1 and CDR2: MNHEY and SVGAGI. After removal of 5 bases from V and 4 bases from J, the junction contained 8 bases not matched to a gene. This CDR3 region has 15 residues. Here the CDR3 DNA reads TGTGCCAGCAGTCTAGAAGGGACAGGGTCCTATGGCTACACCTTC. Its protein is CASSLEGTGSYGYTF.

V gene TRBV5-8 combines with J gene TRBJ1-5; weak D call: TRBD1 (5 bases). The CDR3 runs to 16 residues. Trimming stripped 2 bases from V and 2 bases from J, with 14 bases between. Germline V gene lookup returns CDR1 SGHTS and CDR2 YDEGEE. The CDR3 reads CASSFLLGGGNQPQHF. For the CDR3, the DNA is TGTGCCAGCAGCTTTTTACTGGGGGGTGGCAATCAGCCCCAGCATTTT.

Turning to this clone: Additional DNA sequences in this sample encode the identical CDR3. The rearrangement links TRBV10-2 to TRBJ2-2; perhaps TRBD2 as D (7 bases). Trimming removed 11 bases at V and 4 bases at J, with 17 bases between. The germline V gene has CDR1 WSHSY and CDR2 SAAADI. The CDR3 sequence is 14 residues long. The CDR3 region is CAALGGEGTGELFF. The CDR3 DNA is TGCGCCGCCTTAGGGGGGGAGGGCACCGGGGAGCTGTTTTTT.

The chain combines TRBV28 with TRBJ1-2; D is unresolved. V dropped 6 bases and J dropped 7 bases, with 18 bases sitting between them. The length of the CDR3 is 14 residues. CDR1 is MDHEN, CDR2 SYDVKM, per germline. For the CDR3, the DNA is TGTGCCAGCAGCCCGGGTGGAGGGAACGGTGGCTACACCTTC. It specifies CASSPGGGNGGYTF.

The chain recombines TRBV5-1 with TRBJ2-5, with D hard to call. Germline V gene lookup returns CDR1 SGHRS and CDR2 YFSETQ. CDR3 length equals 14 residues. Trimming took off 6 bases at V and 6 bases at J, with 18 bases between the two ends. For the CDR3, the DNA is TGCGCCAGCACCGGGTCTCAACCCTCCAAGACCCAGTACTTC. Amino acids: CASTGSQPSKTQYF.

The chain is built from TRBV30 and TRBJ2-7, with D unresolved. Germline CDR1 is GTSNPN and CDR2 is SVGIG (reference sequence). The length of the CDR3 is 13 residues. V shed 3 bases and J shed 2 bases, with 11 bases lying between them. The CDR3, as DNA: TGTGCCTGGAGCCAACGAGGAACCTACGAGCAGTACTTC. Protein: CAWSQRGTYEQYF.

The gene calls are TRBV2 and TRBJ1-3, with TRBD1 as a possible D gene (5 bases). The CDR3 loop spans 13 amino acids. With 6 bases removed from V and 3 bases from J, the gap between germline ends came to 9 bases. Germline loops: CDR1 SNHLY, CDR2 FYNNEI. Written as DNA, the CDR3 is TGTGCCAGCAGGGGGCTAGTTGGAAACACCATATATTTT. Protein: CASRGLVGNTIYF.

V and J are TRBV29-1 and TRBJ2-7, with D possibly TRBD2 on 6 matching bases. The CDR3 is 18 amino acids. V dropped 5 bases and J dropped 0 bases, with 26 bases sitting between them. Germline loops: CDR1 SQVTM, CDR2 ANQGSEA. The CDR3 sequence is CSVLLWAAEGESSYEQYF. CDR3 nucleotides: TGCAGCGTTCTTTTGTGGGCGGCGGAGGGTGAAAGCTCCTACGAGCAGTACTTC.

The V and J genes are TRBV28 and TRBJ1-1; TRBD1 matches 8 bases. Germline V lookup: CDR1 MDHEN, CDR2 SYDVKM. CDR3 length: 14 residues. V lost 6 bases and J lost 6; bases outside the gene matches: 9. The DNA of the CDR3 is TGTGCCAGCAGCTCGGACAGGGTAGTCGCTGAAGCTTTCTTT. Amino acids: CASSSDRVVAEAFF.

Concerning this clone: The sample holds other DNA sequences that translate to the same CDR3. The chain uses TRBV28 and TRBJ1-2; tentatively, D is TRBD1 (6 bases). V gave up 2 bases and J gave up 6 bases, with 7 bases separating them. The germline V gene has CDR1 MDHEN and CDR2 SYDVKM. The CDR3 consists of 12 residues. This CDR3 reads CASSLGGDGYTF. As DNA, the CDR3 is TGTGCCAGCAGTTTAGGGGGCGATGGCTACACCTTC.

V gene TRBV5-4 combines with J gene TRBJ2-7, with D uncertain. Germline CDR1 is SGHNT and CDR2 is YYREEE (reference sequence). V shed 4 bases and J shed 3 bases, with 11 bases lying between them. This CDR3 is built from 13 residues. In DNA, the CDR3 is TGTGCCAGCAGCGACGCTAGTGGCTACGAGCAGTACTTC. Translating gives CASSDASGYEQYF.

As to this clone: The sample has other DNA sequences that encode this CDR3 too. V and J are TRBV2 and TRBJ2-7; TRBD2 matches 10 bases. Looked up from germline, CDR1 is SNHLY and CDR2 is FYNNEI. This CDR3 has 14 amino acids. The V segment lost 6 bases and the J segment 2 bases; nucleotides outside the gene matches: 4. The CDR3 DNA sequence: TGTGCCAGCAGGCGGACTAGCGGCACCTACGAGCAGTACTTC. Encoded protein: CASRRTSGTYEQYF.

The chain recombines TRBV9 with TRBJ1-2; D unresolved. Germline CDR1 SGDLS, CDR2 YYNGEE. The CDR3 consists of 14 residues. Trimming removed 4 bases from V and 2 bases from J, with 12 bases in between. CDR3 region: CASSPPSGNYGYTF. In DNA, the CDR3 is TGTGCCAGCAGCCCCCCATCGGGAAACTATGGCTACACCTTC.

The chain employs TRBV7-2 and TRBJ2-7; D gene ambiguous. Deletions cut 3 bases from V and 1 base from J, with 7 bases between. There are 13 residues in the CDR3. Germline-derived CDR1 and CDR2 are SGHTA and FQGNSA. CDR3 DNA sequence: TGTGCCAGCAGCTTTCCGACTTCCTACGAGCAGTACTTC. Amino acids: CASSFPTSYEQYF.

J is TRBJ2-7 and V is TRBV28, with a weak D call TRBD1 (6 bases). The CDR3 length is 12 residues. V dropped 6 bases and J dropped 6 bases, with 12 bases sitting between them. The germline CDR1 and CDR2 sequences are MDHEN and SYDVKM. The CDR3 DNA follows: TGTGCCAGCAGCCAGGGACAACTCGAGCAGTACTTC. Translation: CASSQGQLEQYF. Drawing the rest from reference TRBV28 and TRBJ2-7, the complete variable domain is DVKVTQSSRYLVKRTGEKVFLECVQDMDHENMFWYRQDPGLGLRLIYFSYDVKMKEKGDIPEGYSVSREKKERFSLILESASTNQTSMYLCASSQGQLEQYFGPGTRLTVT.

This sequence joins TRBV19 and TRBJ2-7; 8 bases fit TRBD2. The CDR3 length is 16 residues. With V trimmed by 4 bases and J by 4 bases, 12 bases remained unmatched. Germline loops: CDR1 LNHDA, CDR2 SQIVND (reference sequence). Here the CDR3 reads CASSKGPGRGGYEQYF. The CDR3 DNA sequence: TGTGCCAGTAGTAAGGGCCCGGGACGGGGGGGATACGAGCAGTACTTC.

V gene TRBV5-1 combines with J gene TRBJ1-3; a possible D gene is TRBD1 (6 bases). Germline lookup yields CDR1 SGHRS and CDR2 YFSETQ. V lost 4 bases, J lost 4 bases, and 12 bases lay in between. CDR3 length: 14 amino acids. CDR3 sequence (DNA): TGCGCCAGCAGCGCCAGGGGTACCGGAAACACCATATATTTT. Translation: CASSARGTGNTIYF. The full variable domain, with the rest looked up from reference TRBV5-1 and TRBJ1-3, is KAGVTQTPRYLIKTRGQQVTLSCSPISGHRSVSWYQQTPGQGLQFLFEYFSETQRNKGNFPGRFSGRQFSNSRSEMNVSTLELGDSALYLCASSARGTGNTIYFGEGSWLTVV.

This chain connects TRBV5-1 to TRBJ1-1; D gene unclear. Trimming removed 0 bases from V and 4 bases from J, with 4 bases in between. Germline V gene data show CDR1 as SGHRS and CDR2 as YFSETQ. The CDR3 has 12 residues. The CDR3: CASSLGPTEAFF. The CDR3 nucleotides read TGCGCCAGCAGCTTGGGGCCCACTGAAGCTTTCTTT.

The gene calls are TRBV7-6 and TRBJ1-4; tentatively, D is TRBD1 (6 bases). Trimming left V 2 bases short and J 8 bases short, with 18 bases between. CDR1 and CDR2 (germline): SGHVS, FNYEAQ. The CDR3 covers 16 residues. The CDR3 protein is CASSLNGRGTKEKLFF. The CDR3 region has the DNA TGTGCCAGCAGCTTAAATGGCAGGGGTACGAAGGAAAAACTGTTTTTT.

This sequence joins TRBV7-9 and TRBJ2-5, with D tentatively TRBD2 (6 bases). Germline CDR1 reads SEHNR; CDR2 reads FQNEAQ (reference sequence). The CDR3 sequence is 15 residues long. Deletions cut 5 bases from V and 5 bases from J, with 18 bases between. The CDR3 is CASSPLGGNAETQYF. CDR3 bases: TGTGCCAGCAGCCCCCTGGGGGGAAACGCGGAGACCCAGTACTTC.

The chain has TRBV14 and TRBJ1-4; D is unclear. The germline V and J ends were trimmed by 1 base and 8 bases, with 8 bases remaining between them. Germline V gene lookup returns CDR1 SGHDN and CDR2 FVKESK. The CDR3 sequence is 13 residues long. This CDR3 reads CASSQVTGEKLFF. CDR3 bases: TGTGCCAGCAGCCAAGTTACCGGGGAAAAACTGTTTTTT.

V and J are TRBV5-1 and TRBJ2-5, with TRBD1 as a possible D gene (5 bases). Germline V gene sequence: CDR1 SGHRS, CDR2 YFSETQ. Trimming took off 4 bases at V and 2 bases at J, with 12 bases between the two ends. CDR3 length equals 14 residues. This CDR3 reads CASSLRQKQETQYF. CDR3 bases: TGCGCCAGCAGCCTAAGACAGAAGCAAGAGACCCAGTACTTC.

Here the CDR3 DNA reads TGCGCCAGCAGCTCAGGACTAGCGGGGGTATCTAACGGGGAGCTGTTTTTT. It codes for CASSSGLAGVSNGELFF. The genes are TRBV5-1 and TRBJ2-2, with 13 bases identical to TRBD2. This CDR3 spans 17 amino acids. Germline V gene data show CDR1 as SGHRS and CDR2 as YFSETQ. Trimming cost V 3 bases and J 7 bases; bases outside gene matches: 9.

The chain combines TRBV7-2 with TRBJ2-3; D is perhaps TRBD2 (6 bases). Germline CDR1 reads SGHTA; CDR2 reads FQGNSA. V gave up 1 base and J gave up 6 bases, with 17 bases separating them. The CDR3 is 16 residues long. The CDR3 region is CASSLGAGILGDTQYF. Here the CDR3 DNA reads TGTGCCAGCAGCTTAGGGGCGGGGATTTTAGGGGATACGCAGTATTTT. Looking up the rest from reference TRBV7-2 and TRBJ2-3 gives the full variable domain: GAGVSQSPSNKVTEKGKDVELRCDPISGHTALYWYRQSLGQGLEFLIYFQGNSAPDKSGLPSDRFSAERTGGSVSTLTIQRTQQEDSAVYLCASSLGAGILGDTQYFGPGTRLTVL.